This TCR beta chain was documented in a study of Ad26.COV2.S vaccination and SARS-CoV-2 variants. Noted treatment: roughly 20 received Ad26.COV2.S at low or high dose, single or two shots; 5 received placebo; per-sample allocation not given. Specimens were obtained on day 63 following the first vaccine or placebo injection. Turning to this clone: The antigen is undetermined.

Trimming at V came to 5 bases and at J to 2 bases, leaving 4 bases not matched to a gene. CDR1 and CDR2 from the germline V gene are SGHAT and FQNNGV. The CDR3 runs to 16 residues. General study results and limits: Researchers cautioned that TCR breadth and depth analyses may have underestimated total T cell responses. Breadth, reportedly substantial, characterized the spike-specific CD8+ and CD4+ T cell responses after vaccination.

The data were produced by immunoSEQ multiplex PCR, yet TCRdb's version contains in-frame clones alone and is incomplete. Of hundreds of thousands of clones in the sample, about 88% were seen once. This TCR was sampled from a person aged 18-60 years who received the Ad26.COV2.S COVID-19 vaccine or a placebo. Sequenced material: peripheral blood, taken in a trial of Ad26.COV2.S vaccine versus placebo. The V call is TRBV11-2, the J call TRBJ2-5; the match to TRBD2 covers 14 bases. CDR3 in amino acids: CASSTGLAGGQETQYF. DNA of the CDR3: TGTGCCAGCAGCACCGGACTAGCGGGAGGACAAGAGACCCAGTACTTC.